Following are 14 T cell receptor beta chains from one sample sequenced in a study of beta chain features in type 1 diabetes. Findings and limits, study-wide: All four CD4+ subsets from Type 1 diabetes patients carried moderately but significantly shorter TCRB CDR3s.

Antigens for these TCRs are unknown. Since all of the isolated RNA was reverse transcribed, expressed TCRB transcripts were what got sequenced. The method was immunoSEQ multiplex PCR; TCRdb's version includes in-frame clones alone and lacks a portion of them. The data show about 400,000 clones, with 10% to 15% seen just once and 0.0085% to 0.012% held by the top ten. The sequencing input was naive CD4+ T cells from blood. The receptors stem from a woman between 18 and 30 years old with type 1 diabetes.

The CDR3 reads CASSVSEGISYNEQFF. The CDR3 nucleotides are TGTGCCAGCAGCGTATCAGAGGGTATCTCCTACAATGAGCAGTTCTTC. V is TRBV9 and J is TRBJ2-1; a weak D match, TRBD2 (5 bases). The length of the CDR3 is 16 residues. V shed 1 base and J shed 0 bases, with 11 bases lying between them. Germline V CDR1 and CDR2: SGDLS, YYNGEE.

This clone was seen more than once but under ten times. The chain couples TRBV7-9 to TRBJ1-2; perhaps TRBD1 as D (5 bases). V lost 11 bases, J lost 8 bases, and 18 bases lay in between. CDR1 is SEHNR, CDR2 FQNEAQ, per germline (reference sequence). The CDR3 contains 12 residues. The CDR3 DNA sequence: TGTGCCTACGACGGGGGGGTCGTAGGCTACACCTTC. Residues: CAYDGGVVGYTF.

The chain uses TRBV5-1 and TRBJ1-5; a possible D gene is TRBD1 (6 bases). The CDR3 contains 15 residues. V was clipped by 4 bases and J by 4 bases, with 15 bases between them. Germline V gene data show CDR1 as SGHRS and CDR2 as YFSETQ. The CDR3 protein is CASSPGGLGNQPQHF. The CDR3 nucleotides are TGCGCCAGCAGCCCCGGGGGGCTAGGGAATCAGCCCCAGCATTTT.

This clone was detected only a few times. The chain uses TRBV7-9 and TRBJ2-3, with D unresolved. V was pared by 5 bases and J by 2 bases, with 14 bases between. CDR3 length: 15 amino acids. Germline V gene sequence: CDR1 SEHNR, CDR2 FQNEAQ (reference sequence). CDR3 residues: CASSRQWADTDTQYF. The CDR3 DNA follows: TGTGCCAGCAGCCGCCAGTGGGCAGACACAGATACGCAGTATTTT.

The CDR3 here is CASSGRGAYEQYF. In DNA, the CDR3 is TGTGCCAGCAGCGGTCGGGGGGCTTACGAGCAGTACTTC. The V call is TRBV7-6, the J call TRBJ2-7; maybe TRBD2 (7 bases). The germline V and J ends were trimmed by 5 bases and 4 bases, with 12 bases remaining between them. The CDR3 runs to 13 residues. Germline lookup yields CDR1 SGHVS and CDR2 FNYEAQ.

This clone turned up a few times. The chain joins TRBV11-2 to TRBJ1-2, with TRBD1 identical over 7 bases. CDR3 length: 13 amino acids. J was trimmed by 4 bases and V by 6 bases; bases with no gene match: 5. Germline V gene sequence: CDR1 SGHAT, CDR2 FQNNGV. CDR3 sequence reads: CASSSQGFYGYTF. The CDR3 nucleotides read TGTGCCAGCAGTTCACAGGGGTTCTATGGCTACACCTTC.

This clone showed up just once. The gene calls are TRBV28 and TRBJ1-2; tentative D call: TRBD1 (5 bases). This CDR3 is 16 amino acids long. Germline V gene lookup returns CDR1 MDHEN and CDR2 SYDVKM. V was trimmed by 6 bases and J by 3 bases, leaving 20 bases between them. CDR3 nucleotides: TGTGCCAGCAGCTTCCTGGACCCAAGGGGTCACTATGGCTACACCTTC. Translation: CASSFLDPRGHYGYTF.

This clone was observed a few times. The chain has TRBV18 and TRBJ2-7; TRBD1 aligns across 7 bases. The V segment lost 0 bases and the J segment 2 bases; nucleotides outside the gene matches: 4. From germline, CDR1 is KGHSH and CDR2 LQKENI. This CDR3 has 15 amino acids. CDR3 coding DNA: TGTGCCAGCTCACCACCATCGGGACAGACCTACGAGCAGTACTTC. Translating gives CASSPPSGQTYEQYF.

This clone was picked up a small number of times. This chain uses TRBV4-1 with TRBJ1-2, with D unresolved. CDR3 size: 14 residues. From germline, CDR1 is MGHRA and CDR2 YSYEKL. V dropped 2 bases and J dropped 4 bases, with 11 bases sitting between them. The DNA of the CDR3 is TGCGCCAGCAGCCAACAGATATATGCCTATGGCTACACCTTC. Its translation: CASSQQIYAYGYTF.

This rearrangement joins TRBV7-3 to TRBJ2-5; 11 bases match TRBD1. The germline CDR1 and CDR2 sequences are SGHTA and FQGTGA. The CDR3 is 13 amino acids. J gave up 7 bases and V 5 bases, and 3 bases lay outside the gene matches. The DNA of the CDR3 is TGTGCCAGCAGCCCAGGGACAGGGGGGACCCAGTACTTC. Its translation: CASSPGTGGTQYF.

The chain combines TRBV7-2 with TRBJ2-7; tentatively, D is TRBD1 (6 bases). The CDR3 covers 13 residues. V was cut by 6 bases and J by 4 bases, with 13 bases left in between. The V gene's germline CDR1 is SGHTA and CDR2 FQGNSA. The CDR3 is CASRRTQGYEQYF. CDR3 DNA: TGTGCCAGCAGACGCACCCAGGGGTACGAGCAGTACTTC.

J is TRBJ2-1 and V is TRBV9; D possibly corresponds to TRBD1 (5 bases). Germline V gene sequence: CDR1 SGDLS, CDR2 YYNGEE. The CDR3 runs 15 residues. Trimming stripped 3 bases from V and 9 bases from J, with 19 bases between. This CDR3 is CASSAIGLGASEQFF. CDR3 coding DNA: TGTGCCAGCAGCGCCATAGGATTAGGGGCGAGTGAGCAGTTCTTC.

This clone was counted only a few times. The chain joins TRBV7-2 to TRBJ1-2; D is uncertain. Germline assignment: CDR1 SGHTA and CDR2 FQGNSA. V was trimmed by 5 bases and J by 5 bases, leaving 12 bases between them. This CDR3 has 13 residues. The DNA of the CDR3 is TGTGCCAGCAGCCTCCCAGAGGATTATGGCTACACCTTC. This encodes CASSLPEDYGYTF.

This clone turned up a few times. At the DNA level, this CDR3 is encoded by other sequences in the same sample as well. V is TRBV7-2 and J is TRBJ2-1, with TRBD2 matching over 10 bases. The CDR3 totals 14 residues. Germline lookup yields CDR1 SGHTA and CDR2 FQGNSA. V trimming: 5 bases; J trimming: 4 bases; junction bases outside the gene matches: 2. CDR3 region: CASSRTSGYNEQFF. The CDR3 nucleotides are TGTGCCAGCAGCCGGACTAGCGGTTACAATGAGCAGTTCTTC.